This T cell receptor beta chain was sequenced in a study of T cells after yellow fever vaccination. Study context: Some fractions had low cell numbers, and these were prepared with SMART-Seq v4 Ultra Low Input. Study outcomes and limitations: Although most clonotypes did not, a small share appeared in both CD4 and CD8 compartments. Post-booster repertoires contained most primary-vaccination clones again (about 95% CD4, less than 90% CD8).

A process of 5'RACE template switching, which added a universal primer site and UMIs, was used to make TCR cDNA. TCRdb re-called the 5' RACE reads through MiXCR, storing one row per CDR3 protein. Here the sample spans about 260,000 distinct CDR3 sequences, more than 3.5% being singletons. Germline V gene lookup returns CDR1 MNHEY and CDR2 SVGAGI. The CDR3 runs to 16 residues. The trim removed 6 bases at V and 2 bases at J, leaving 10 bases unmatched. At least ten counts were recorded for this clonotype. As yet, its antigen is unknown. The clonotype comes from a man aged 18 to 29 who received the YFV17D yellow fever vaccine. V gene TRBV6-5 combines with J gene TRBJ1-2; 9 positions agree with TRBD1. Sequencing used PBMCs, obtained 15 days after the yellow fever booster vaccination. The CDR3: CASRDWGTGTNYGYTF. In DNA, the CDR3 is TGTGCCAGCAGAGACTGGGGGACAGGGACAAACTATGGCTACACCTTC.